This TCR beta chain came from a study of shared clonotypes between healthy human individuals. The wider study: CD4 naive cells filled three plates per donor, CD4 memory three, CD8 naive two and CD8 memory one. Study results and limitations: Genetic and exposure-history diversity was limited by the few donors.

This CDR3 is 16 amino acids long. Germline V gives CDR1 SEHNR, CDR2 FQNEAQ (reference sequence). V was cut by 4 bases and J by 0 bases, with 13 bases left in between. Clones were sequenced by immunoSEQ multiplex PCR, and TCRdb holds only the in-frame ones, with some missing. The table records 800,000 to 950,000 clones, 96% of them present only once. Note on this clone: Its antigen is still unknown.

It was CD45RO-negative cells, positively selected for CCR7, that made up naive CD8 cells, with terminally differentiated effector memory CD45RA+ cells excluded. Sequencing input: naive CD8+ T cells sorted from blood. The sequence was collected from a man aged 30 to 45 in good health. This sequence joins TRBV7-9 and TRBJ2-1, with D possibly TRBD1 on 5 matching bases. Written as DNA, the CDR3 is TGTGCCAGCAGCTCGACAGCAGCGAGCTCCTACAATGAGCAGTTCTTC. This encodes CASSSTAASSYNEQFF.